The 26 T cell receptor beta chains presented below share a single source sample, sequenced in a study of T-cell reconstitution after alpha-beta-depleted transplantation in children. The TCRbeta library was prepared with unique molecular identifiers. MiXCR, run by TCRdb on the PCR reads, gives a single entry per CDR3 protein. The sample records about 600,000 distinct CDR3 sequences, approximately 10% being singletons. Material: PBMCs from the stem cell graft donor, obtained from the stem cell graft. Receptors originate from a human donor who donated a stem cell graft to a child with acute myeloid leukemia.

This clonotype was seen ten or more times. The CDR3 protein is CASSQEGTANTGELFF. The CDR3 region has the DNA TGTGCCAGCAGCCAAGAAGGGACAGCGAACACCGGGGAGCTGTTTTTT. The chain employs TRBV4-2 and TRBJ2-2; 7 bases are shared with TRBD1. The CDR3 runs 16 residues. V lost 0 bases and J lost 0; bases outside the gene matches: 1. Germline V gives CDR1 LGHNA, CDR2 YNFKEQ.

This clonotype was seen more than once but under ten times. V and J are TRBV5-1 and TRBJ2-1, with 13 bases matching TRBD2. The CDR3 spans 16 residues. Germline-derived CDR1 and CDR2 are SGHRS and YFSETQ. The V and J ends lost 0 bases and 7 bases, in that order; junction bases with no gene match: 4. CDR3 residues: CASSLEGLAGTNEQFF. DNA of the CDR3: TGCGCCAGCAGCTTGGAGGGACTAGCGGGGACGAATGAGCAGTTCTTC.

This clonotype was seen at least ten times. The CDR3 is CASTLGSLQLREQFF. DNA for the CDR3: TGCGCCAGCACCCTGGGTAGCCTTCAGTTGAGGGAGCAGTTCTTC. This chain uses TRBV5-1 with TRBJ2-1; D gene unclear. The CDR3 covers 15 residues. Germline loops: CDR1 SGHRS, CDR2 YFSETQ. Deletions cut 6 bases from V and 10 bases from J, with 23 bases between. The full variable domain, its missing parts supplied by reference TRBV5-1 and TRBJ2-1, is KAGVTQTPRYLIKTRGQQVTLSCSPISGHRSVSWYQQTPGQGLQFLFEYFSETQRNKGNFPGRFSGRQFSNSRSEMNVSTLELGDSALYLCASTLGSLQLREQFFGPGTRLTVL.

The chain combines TRBV4-3 with TRBJ2-7; maybe TRBD2 (6 bases). Germline CDR1 reads LGHNA; CDR2 reads YSLEER. V shed 0 bases and J shed 3 bases, with 15 bases lying between them. This CDR3 has 16 residues. The CDR3 nucleotides read TGCGCCAGCAGCCAAGACTCGGGGGACCTCGTCTACGAGCAGTACTTC. It codes for CASSQDSGDLVYEQYF.

This clonotype was counted many times. The rearrangement uses TRBV19 and TRBJ2-7; TRBD1 is a possible D gene (5 bases). The CDR3 sequence is 13 residues long. Germline-derived CDR1 and CDR2 are LNHDA and SQIVND (reference sequence). V was cut by 7 bases and J by 1 base, with 11 bases left in between. In nucleotides, the CDR3 is TGTGCCAGTACCGCAGACAGTTCCTACGAGCAGTACTTC. Protein sequence: CASTADSSYEQYF. Filled out from reference TRBV19 and TRBJ2-7, the complete variable domain reads DGGITQSPKYLFRKEGQNVTLSCEQNLNHDAMYWYRQDPGQGLRLIYYSQIVNDFQKGDIAEGYSVSREKKESFPLTVTSAQKNPTAFYLCASTADSSYEQYFGPGTRLTVT.

In this sample, this clonotype turned up many times. The chain carries TRBV7-3 and TRBJ2-1; no definite D call. The V end was cut by 4 bases, the J end by 0 bases, with 13 bases between. The CDR3 loop spans 16 amino acids. Per germline, CDR1 SGHTA and CDR2 FQGTGA. In nucleotides, the CDR3 is TGTGCCAGCAGCTCTCAACCCTCAAGCTCCTACAATGAGCAGTTCTTC. Protein product: CASSSQPSSSYNEQFF. The full variable domain, its missing parts supplied by reference TRBV7-3 and TRBJ2-1, is GAGVSQTPSNKVTEKGKYVELRCDPISGHTALYWYRQSLGQGPEFLIYFQGTGAADDSGLPNDRFFAVRPEGSVSTLKIQRTERGDSAVYLCASSSQPSSSYNEQFFGPGTRLTVL.

The sample holds many counts of this clonotype. The CDR3 here is CASSLSGGISYNEQFF. DNA for the CDR3: TGTGCCAGCAGCTTATCCGGCGGGATTTCCTACAATGAGCAGTTCTTC. This chain connects TRBV7-3 to TRBJ2-1; TRBD2 might be the D (6 bases). Germline V gene data show CDR1 as SGHTA and CDR2 as FQGTGA. This CDR3 spans 16 amino acids. V was trimmed by 2 bases and J by 1 base, leaving 12 bases between them.

This clonotype has just a few counts. The chain's CDR3 is CASSLYRSGYTF. CDR3 in DNA: TGTGCCAGCAGTCTCTACAGGTCGGGCTACACCTTC. V and J are TRBV12-3 or TRBV12-4 and TRBJ1-2, with D maybe TRBD1 (5 bases). The length of the CDR3 is 12 residues. Trimming pared 5 bases from V and 8 bases from J, leaving 12 bases between.

This rearrangement joins TRBV4-3 to TRBJ2-1; D uncertain. The CDR3 spans 13 residues. Germline values: CDR1 LGHNA, CDR2 YSLEER. The V and J ends lost 1 base and 9 bases respectively, with 10 bases between them. CDR3 loop: CASSQVASTEQFF. CDR3 bases: TGCGCCAGCAGCCAAGTCGCCAGTACTGAGCAGTTCTTC.

In this sample, this clonotype turned up many times. V is TRBV6-1 and J is TRBJ1-1, with D possibly being TRBD1 (5 bases). Germline-derived CDR1 and CDR2 are MNHNS and SASEGT. Trimming left V 6 bases short and J 1 base short, with 12 bases between. CDR3 length: 14 residues. CDR3 amino acids: CASRPSTANTEAFF. The CDR3 DNA follows: TGTGCCAGCAGACCCTCGACAGCGAACACTGAAGCTTTCTTT.

The V gene is TRBV5-6, the J gene TRBJ1-2, with no clear D. V was trimmed by 4 bases and J by 0 bases, leaving 13 bases between them. CDR3 size: 15 residues. Germline assignment: CDR1 SGHDT and CDR2 YYEEEE. The CDR3 loop is CASSHPSAANYGYTF. The CDR3 bases are TGTGCCAGCAGCCATCCCTCAGCTGCTAACTATGGCTACACCTTC.

The table lists this clonotype with many counts. The chain links TRBV20-1 to TRBJ2-7; maybe TRBD2 (7 bases). Germline V gives CDR1 DFQATT, CDR2 SNEGSKA (reference sequence). The CDR3 covers 16 residues. Deletions cut 1 base from V and 3 bases from J, with 19 bases between. CDR3 protein: CSARGSGGGSHYEQYF. CDR3 in DNA: TGCAGTGCTAGAGGTTCGGGGGGCGGGAGCCACTACGAGCAGTACTTC.

This sequence joins TRBV30 and TRBJ2-3; possibly TRBD1 for D (6 bases). CDR1 is GTSNPN, CDR2 SVGIG, per germline (reference sequence). This CDR3 contains 14 residues. V lost 3 bases, J lost 2 bases, and 12 bases lay in between. The CDR3 nucleotides read TGTGCCTGGAGCGAGGACAGTTACACAGATACGCAGTATTTT. Translating it yields CAWSEDSYTDTQYF.

The gene calls are TRBV4-3 and TRBJ2-3, with D perhaps matching TRBD1 (6 bases). From germline, CDR1 is LGHNA and CDR2 YSLEER. CDR3 length: 17 amino acids. The germline V and J ends were trimmed by 0 bases and 1 base, with 14 bases remaining between them. The CDR3 loop is CASSQENGGLGTDTQYF. Written as DNA, the CDR3 is TGCGCCAGCAGCCAAGAAAATGGGGGCCTAGGCACAGATACGCAGTATTTT.

Many counts were recorded for this clonotype. The V and J genes are TRBV29-1 and TRBJ2-5; TRBD2 matches 14 bases. Germline-derived CDR1 and CDR2 are SQVTM and ANQGSEA. J was trimmed by 4 bases and V by 4 bases; bases with no gene match: 5. The CDR3 runs to 15 residues. CDR3 sequence reads: CSVARTSGRSETQYF. DNA for the CDR3: TGCAGCGTTGCCAGGACTAGCGGGAGGTCAGAGACCCAGTACTTC.

The V call is TRBV14, the J call TRBJ2-5; the D is unclear. The germline V gene has CDR1 SGHDN and CDR2 FVKESK. The CDR3 runs to 16 residues. The ends were cut back, 1 base at V and 2 bases at J, with 14 bases in the middle. CDR3 sequence reads: CASSQAFLVQQETQYF. CDR3 coding DNA: TGTGCCAGCAGCCAAGCCTTTCTAGTACAGCAAGAGACCCAGTACTTC.

This clonotype appeared many times. The J gene is TRBJ2-1, the V gene TRBV12-3 or TRBV12-4; TRBD2 agrees at 9 bases. V dropped 1 base and J dropped 5; count of bases not matched to a gene: 9. The CDR3 length is 17 residues. CDR3 nucleotide sequence: TGTGCCAGCAGTTTAGTAGCTAGCGGGGTGAAACACAATGAGCAGTTCTTC. Protein product: CASSLVASGVKHNEQFF.

There are many counts of this clonotype. The chain employs TRBV29-1 and TRBJ2-1, with 12 bases that match TRBD2. Germline CDR1 reads SQVTM; CDR2 reads ANQGSEA. The CDR3 runs to 13 residues. The J segment lost 6 bases and the V segment lost 5 bases, leaving 2 bases of the junction unmatched. Here the CDR3 DNA reads TGCAGCGTTTCTAGCGGGAGGGCCAATGAGCAGTTCTTC. It specifies CSVSSGRANEQFF.

The rearrangement joins TRBV6-4 to TRBJ2-1, with D unresolved. V lost 5 bases and J 8 bases, leaving 16 bases between the germline ends. The CDR3 is 14 residues long. Germline CDR1 is MRHNA and CDR2 is SNTAGT. Here the CDR3 DNA reads TGTGCCAGCAGTCCGGACGGGCCGATGGATGAGCAGTTCTTC. It translates to CASSPDGPMDEQFF.

This clonotype was counted ten times or more. A much larger clone is a single base away; this may be a read error. The rearrangement uses TRBV5-5 and TRBJ2-7, with D tentatively TRBD1 (5 bases). The germline V gene encodes CDR1 SGHKS and CDR2 YYEKEE (reference sequence). V was trimmed by 2 bases and J by 0 bases, leaving 12 bases between them. CDR3 size: 15 residues. The CDR3 protein is CASSFRSQVSYEQYF. CDR3 nucleotides: TGTGCCAGCAGCTTTCGGTCACAGGTCTCCTACGAGCAGTACTTC.

This clonotype was found many times. This sequence joins TRBV5-5 and TRBJ2-7; D tentatively fits TRBD1 or TRBD2 (5 bases each). V was cut by 6 bases and J by 6 bases, with 16 bases left in between. The CDR3 is 13 residues long. Germline V gene sequence: CDR1 SGHKS, CDR2 YYEKEE (reference sequence). CDR3 loop: CASNPRGRPEQYF. The CDR3 coding sequence is TGTGCCAGCAATCCGAGGGGACGCCCCGAGCAGTACTTC.

The rearrangement joins TRBV6-2 or TRBV6-3 to TRBJ2-3; D is ambiguous. Trimming took off 10 bases at V and 3 bases at J, with 8 bases between the two ends. This CDR3 has 11 residues. Germline-derived CDR1 and CDR2 are MNHEY and SVGEGT. For the CDR3, the DNA is TGTGCCACCAAAACTACAGATACGCAGTATTTT. It codes for CATKTTDTQYF.

Of note for this clonotype: One junction end does not reproduce the germline sequence, and a read error may be involved. V gene TRBV4-2 combines with J gene TRBJ2-7; 8 nucleotides align to TRBD2. The germline V gene has CDR1 LGHNA and CDR2 YNFKEQ. The CDR3 covers 15 residues. The CDR3 is CVSSHLPGGPREQYF. In DNA form, the CDR3 reads TGTGTCAGCAGCCACTTACCGGGAGGGCCAAGGGAGCAGTACTTC.

CDR3 sequence (DNA): TGTGCCAGCTCGACAACCCCGGGAACCCAAGAGACCCAGTACTTC. Encoded protein: CASSTTPGTQETQYF. V and J are TRBV18 and TRBJ2-5, with D perhaps matching TRBD2 (5 bases). CDR3 length equals 15 residues. Between the trimmed V and J ends, which lost 6 bases and 1 base, there was a span of 15 bases. Germline-derived CDR1 and CDR2 are KGHSH and LQKENI.

This clonotype was seen at least ten times. The V and J genes are TRBV14 and TRBJ2-1, with a weak D call TRBD2 (5 bases). Germline loops: CDR1 SGHDN, CDR2 FVKESK. The CDR3 loop spans 15 amino acids. V lost 1 base to trimming and J lost 2 bases, with 9 bases between them. The CDR3 protein is CASSQVGLTYNEQFF. The CDR3 nucleotides are TGTGCCAGCAGCCAAGTCGGACTTACCTACAATGAGCAGTTCTTC.

In this sample, this clonotype turned up many times. The chain couples TRBV6-2 or TRBV6-3 to TRBJ2-3, with TRBD2 identical over 7 bases. This CDR3 comprises 15 residues. From germline, CDR1 is MNHEY and CDR2 SVGEGT. V was pared by 4 bases and J by 4 bases, with 8 bases of the junction left unmatched. This CDR3 is CASSSPLAGADTQYF. In DNA form, the CDR3 reads TGTGCCAGCAGTTCCCCATTGGCGGGAGCAGATACGCAGTATTTT.